This entry concerns a single TCR beta chain. Its antigen is currently unknown. This sample was taken from a study of molecular identifiers for immune sequencing clone quantification. Germline CDR1 SGHDN, CDR2 FVKESK. The V and J ends lost 6 bases and 1 base respectively, with 12 bases between them. The CDR3 has 14 residues. General observations from the study: Over 97% of effector molecules, yet under 1% of naive-cell molecules, were held by clones above 20 RNA copies.

Listed TCR primers and previously described methods were used for bulk TCR libraries. TCRdb reanalysed the PCR reads using MiXCR and keeps one entry per CDR3 protein. The data contain 350,000 or so distinct CDR3 sequences, over 20% of them seen just once; the ten biggest clones take up over 0.7%. Naive CD8 T cells, phenotype CD8+CD4-CCR7+CD45RA+, were sorted. This receptor was obtained from a human donor in good health. Some libraries in this study had Jurkat cell RNA spiked in. The chain combines TRBV14 with TRBJ1-2, with D perhaps TRBD1 (5 bases). Specimen: naive CD8+ T cells from blood, with Jurkat cell RNA spiked in. The subset is: FACS-sorted CD8+CD4-CCR7+CD45RA+ naive T cells. CDR3 residues: CASRIAGSNYGYTF. CDR3 DNA: TGTGCCAGCAGGATTGCAGGGAGTAACTATGGCTACACCTTC.